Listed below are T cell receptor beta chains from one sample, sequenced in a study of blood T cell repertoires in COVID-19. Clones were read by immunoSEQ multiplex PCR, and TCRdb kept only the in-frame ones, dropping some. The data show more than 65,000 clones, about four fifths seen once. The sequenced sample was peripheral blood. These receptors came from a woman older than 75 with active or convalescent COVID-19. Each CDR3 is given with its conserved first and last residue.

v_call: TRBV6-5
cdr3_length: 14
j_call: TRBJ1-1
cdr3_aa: CASSPYRENTEAFF

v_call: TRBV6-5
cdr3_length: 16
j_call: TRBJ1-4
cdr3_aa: CASSYSQGAANEKLFF

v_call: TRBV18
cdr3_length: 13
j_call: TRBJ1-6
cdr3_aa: CASSPRTDSPLHF

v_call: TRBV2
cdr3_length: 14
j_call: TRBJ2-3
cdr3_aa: CASNRQGPTDTQYF

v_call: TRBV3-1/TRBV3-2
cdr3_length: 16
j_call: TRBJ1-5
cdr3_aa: CASSPRDAGVRQPQHF

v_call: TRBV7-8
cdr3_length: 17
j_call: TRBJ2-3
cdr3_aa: CASSLGGSGGSTDTQYF

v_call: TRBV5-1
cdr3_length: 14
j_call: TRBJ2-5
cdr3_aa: CASSLDRAQETQYF

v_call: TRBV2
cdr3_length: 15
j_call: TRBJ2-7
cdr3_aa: CASSALRTGEGEQYF

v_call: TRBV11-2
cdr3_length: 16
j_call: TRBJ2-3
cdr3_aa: CASSLMGTGGTDTQYF

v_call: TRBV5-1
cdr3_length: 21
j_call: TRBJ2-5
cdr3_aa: CASSAPSGGARLDPYQETQYF

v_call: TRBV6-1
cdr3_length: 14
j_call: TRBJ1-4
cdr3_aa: CASSELLGSEKLFF

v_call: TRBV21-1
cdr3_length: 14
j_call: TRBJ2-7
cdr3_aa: CASSAGTASYEQYF

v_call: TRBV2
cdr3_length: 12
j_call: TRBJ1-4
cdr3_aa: CASKRESEKLFF

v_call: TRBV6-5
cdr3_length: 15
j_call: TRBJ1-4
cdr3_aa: CASSYSGQGDEKLFF

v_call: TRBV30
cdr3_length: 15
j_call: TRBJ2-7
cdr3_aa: CAWSVSGQGAHEQYF

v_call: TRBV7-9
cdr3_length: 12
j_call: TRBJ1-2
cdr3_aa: CASSLGDTGYTF

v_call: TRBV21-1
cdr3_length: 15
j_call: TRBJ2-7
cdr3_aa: CASSTGQGVPYEQYF

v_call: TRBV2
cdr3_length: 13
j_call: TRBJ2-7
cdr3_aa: CASQPTGIHEQYF

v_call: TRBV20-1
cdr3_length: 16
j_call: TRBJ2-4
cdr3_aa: CSASLAGDGRGNIQYF

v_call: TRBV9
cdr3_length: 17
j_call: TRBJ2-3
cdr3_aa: CASSARGTSGGTDTQYF

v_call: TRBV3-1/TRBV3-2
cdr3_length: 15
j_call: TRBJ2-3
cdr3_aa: CATPLASGTTDTQYF

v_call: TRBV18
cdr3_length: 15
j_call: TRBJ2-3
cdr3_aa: CASSPQAGITDTQYF

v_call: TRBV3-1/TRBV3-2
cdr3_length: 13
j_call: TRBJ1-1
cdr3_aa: CASSQTGGWEAFF

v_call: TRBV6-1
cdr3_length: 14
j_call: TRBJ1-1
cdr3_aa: CASRDWTGGTEAFF

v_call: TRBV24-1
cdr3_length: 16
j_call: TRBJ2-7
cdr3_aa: CATSDLGEQGAYEQYF

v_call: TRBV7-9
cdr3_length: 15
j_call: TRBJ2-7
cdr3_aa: CASSSPGEVSYEQYF

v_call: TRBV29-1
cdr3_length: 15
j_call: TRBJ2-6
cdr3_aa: CSVVSGGTGANVLTF

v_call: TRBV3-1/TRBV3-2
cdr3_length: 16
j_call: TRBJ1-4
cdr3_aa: CASSQFLFATNEKLFF

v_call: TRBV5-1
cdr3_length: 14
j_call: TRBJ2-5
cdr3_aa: CASSYRGGQETQYF

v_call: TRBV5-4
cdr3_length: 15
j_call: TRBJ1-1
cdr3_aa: CASSLLQGGYTEAFF

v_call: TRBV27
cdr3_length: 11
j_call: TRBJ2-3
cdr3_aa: CANRRGNTQYF

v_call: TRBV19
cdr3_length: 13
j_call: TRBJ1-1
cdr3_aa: CASMGTGRTEAFF

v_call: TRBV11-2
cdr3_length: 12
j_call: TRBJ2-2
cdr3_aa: CASSLELGELFF

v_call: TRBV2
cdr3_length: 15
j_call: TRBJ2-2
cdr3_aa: CASSVGVSGTGELFF

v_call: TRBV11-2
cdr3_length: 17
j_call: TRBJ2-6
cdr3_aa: CASSSPGTGVGANVLTF

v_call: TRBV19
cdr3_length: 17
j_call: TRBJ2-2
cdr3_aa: CASSTRVRGRVTGELFF

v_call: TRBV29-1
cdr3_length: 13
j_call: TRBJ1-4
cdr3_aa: CSVDTGAGEKLFF

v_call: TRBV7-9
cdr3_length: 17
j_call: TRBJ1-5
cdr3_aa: CASSLSGASTSNQPQHF

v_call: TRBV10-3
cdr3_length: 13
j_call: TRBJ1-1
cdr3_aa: CAISDSVNTEAFF

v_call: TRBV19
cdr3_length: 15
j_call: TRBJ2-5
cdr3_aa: CASSISGRGAETQYF

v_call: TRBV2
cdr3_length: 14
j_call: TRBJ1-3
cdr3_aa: CASSEGTVGNTIYF

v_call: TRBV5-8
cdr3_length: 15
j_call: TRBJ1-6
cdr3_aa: CASSFSRGRNSPLHF

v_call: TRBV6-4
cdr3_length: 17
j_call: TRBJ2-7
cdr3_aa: CASSDSLIRTGGSEQYF

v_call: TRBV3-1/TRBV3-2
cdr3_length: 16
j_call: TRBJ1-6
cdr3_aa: CASSPAWDREGSPLHF

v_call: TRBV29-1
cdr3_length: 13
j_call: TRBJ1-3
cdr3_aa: CSAAVLEGGTIYF

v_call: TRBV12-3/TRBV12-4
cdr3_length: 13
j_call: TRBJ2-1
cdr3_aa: CASSLRRQGEQFF

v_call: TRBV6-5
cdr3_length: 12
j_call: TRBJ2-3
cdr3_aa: CASRQRIGTQYF

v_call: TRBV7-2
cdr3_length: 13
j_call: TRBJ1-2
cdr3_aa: CASSSPSGDGYTF

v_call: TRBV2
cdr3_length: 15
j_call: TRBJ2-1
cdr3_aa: CASRKQGAGYNEQFF

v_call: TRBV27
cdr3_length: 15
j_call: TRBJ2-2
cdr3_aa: CASSRGARDTGELFF

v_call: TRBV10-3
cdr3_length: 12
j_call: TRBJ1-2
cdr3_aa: CAISDQGFGYTF

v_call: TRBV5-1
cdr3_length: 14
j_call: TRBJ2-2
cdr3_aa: CASNPGLLTGELFF

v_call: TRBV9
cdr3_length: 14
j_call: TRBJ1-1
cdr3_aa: CASSVAGQNTEAFF

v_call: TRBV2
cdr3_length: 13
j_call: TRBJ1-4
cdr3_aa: CASSEAQGVKLFF

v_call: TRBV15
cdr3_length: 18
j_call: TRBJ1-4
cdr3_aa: CATSRALTRGRGSEKLFF

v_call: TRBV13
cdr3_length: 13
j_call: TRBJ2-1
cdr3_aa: CASSDGHLNEQFF

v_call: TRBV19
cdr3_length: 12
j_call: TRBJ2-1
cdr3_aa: CASSPPYNEQFF